Sequencing of this T cell receptor beta chain was carried out in a study of monozygotic twins with cystic fibrosis. TCRdb's table, derived via immunoSEQ multiplex PCR, lists solely in-frame clones and lacks some. Of 30,000 to 45,000 clones in the sample, 84% were seen once. Regarding this clone: Its antigen is currently unknown.

Notes on the study in general: V usage most resembled the co-twin in 13 of 16 pairs.

CDR1 is MGHRA, CDR2 YSYEKL, per germline. V shed 4 bases, J shed 5 bases, and the junction held 8 bases outside the gene matches. The CDR3 is 15 amino acids. The chain is built from TRBV4-1 and TRBJ2-1; 7 bases map to TRBD2. Sequencing input: blood. The sequence came from a girl aged 2 to 9 with cystic fibrosis. This CDR3 is CASSPELGGDNEQFF. The CDR3 nucleotides are TGCGCCAGCAGCCCAGAACTTGGGGGGGACAATGAGCAGTTCTTC.